This is a list of T cell receptor beta chains from one sample in a study of persistence of HIV-infected CD4 T cells. Sequencing was performed with immunoSEQ multiplex PCR; in TCRdb, only in-frame clones are kept and a portion is missing. The sample includes about 43,000 clones, roughly 90% of them seen just once. No antigens are known for them. The source was CD4+ T cells sorted from PBMCs after roughly 19-hour stimulation, collected from a patient who received antiretroviral therapy. These receptors were obtained from an adult man with HIV who was CMV-seropositive. Both conserved end residues are trimmed from each CDR3. The order of the fields is V gene, J gene, CDR3 protein.

TRBV23-1	TRBJ2-7	ASSPPGDRSYEQY
TRBV28	TRBJ1-3	ASSSGGAAGNTIY
TRBV6-5	TRBJ1-2	ASTDSLPGYT
TRBV15	TRBJ1-2	ATSRMQGPYGYT
TRBV28	TRBJ2-7	ASSFPVGKGYEQY
TRBV10-3	TRBJ2-2	AISGPSGLNTGELF
TRBV28	TRBJ2-3	ASSPRGGSTDTQY
TRBV3-1/TRBV3-2	TRBJ1-1	ASSQFRTGATEAF
TRBV14	TRBJ2-3	ASSQWRSSDTQY
TRBV18	TRBJ2-1	ASSPLSGTSSSYNEQF
TRBV19	TRBJ1-6	ASSWTNSPLH
TRBV21-1	TRBJ2-1	ASSEPRDRVYLRRSNEQF
TRBV30	TRBJ1-1	AWIGTGTEAF
TRBV6-1	TRBJ2-1	ASSEAGTVYNEQF
TRBV6-5	TRBJ1-4	ASNQGTGKLF
TRBV18	TRBJ1-4	ASSSFTGGTNEKLF
TRBV18	TRBJ2-4	ASSPPDRRTAIQY
TRBV7-9	TRBJ2-7	ATLDRADGEQY
TRBV2	TRBJ1-2	ASTDRGRGYGYT
TRBV7-3	TRBJ2-1	ASSTQGGLNNEQF
TRBV5-6	TRBJ2-2	ASSLGALNTGELF
TRBV7-8	TRBJ2-6	ASSLEGASGANVLT
TRBV9	TRBJ2-1	ASNLGQLGNEQF
TRBV5-6	TRBJ1-2	ASSSSDRNYGYT
TRBV9	TRBJ1-1	ASSVSGTGGFYTEAF
TRBV15	TRBJ1-1	ATSRAAANTEAF